The next 5 T cell receptor beta chains were all read from a single sample in a study of blood T cell repertoires in COVID-19. Assay used: immunoSEQ multiplex PCR; TCRdb lists only in-frame clones, some missing. This sample has some 260,000 clones, with approximately 88% found just once. Specimen: peripheral blood. The receptors derive from a woman aged 25-40 years with COVID-19, enrolled during active disease.

The V gene is TRBV5-6, the J gene TRBJ2-7; 7 bases agree with TRBD1. V shed 5 bases, J shed 2 bases, and the junction held 16 bases outside the gene matches. Germline assignment: CDR1 SGHDT and CDR2 YYEEEE. This CDR3 has 17 amino acids. CDR3 in amino acids: CASRLMTGSVAPYEQYF. The CDR3 nucleotides are TGTGCCAGCAGATTAATGACAGGGTCTGTTGCCCCCTACGAGCAGTACTTC.

The J gene is TRBJ2-7, the V gene TRBV27; TRBD2 agrees at 7 bases. Germline CDR1 and CDR2: MNHEY and SMNVEV (reference sequence). The V segment lost 8 bases and the J segment 7 bases; nucleotides outside the gene matches: 11. The CDR3 is 13 residues long. CDR3 nucleotides: TGTGCCAGCCGGCCCACGGGAGGACTGGAGCAGTACTTC. It translates to CASRPTGGLEQYF.

This clone was recorded a few times. V and J are TRBV6-6 and TRBJ2-5; 10 bases map to TRBD2. The CDR3 extends over 15 amino acids. The germline CDR1 and CDR2 sequences are MNHNY and SVGAGI (reference sequence). With 5 bases clipped from V and 1 base from J, the junction kept 4 bases outside the gene matches. The CDR3 is CASSRPSGSQETQYF. For the CDR3, the DNA is TGTGCCAGCAGTCGACCTAGCGGGAGCCAAGAGACCCAGTACTTC.

The genes are TRBV7-9 and TRBJ1-3, with D possibly being TRBD1 (6 bases). Germline V CDR1 and CDR2: SEHNR, FQNEAQ (reference sequence). The CDR3 loop spans 16 amino acids. V gave up 1 base and J gave up 0 bases, with 10 bases separating them. Here the CDR3 reads CASSLGGTNSGNTIYF. CDR3 bases: TGTGCCAGCAGCTTAGGTGGGACAAACTCTGGAAACACCATATATTTT. The full variable domain, its missing parts supplied by reference TRBV7-9 and TRBJ1-3, is DTGVSQNPRHKITKRGQNVTFRCDPISEHNRLYWYRQTLGQGPEFLTYFQNEAQLEKSRLLSDRFSAERPKGSFSTLEIQRTEQGDSAMYLCASSLGGTNSGNTIYFGEGSWLTVV.

This clone was picked up one time. The V call is TRBV6-5, the J call TRBJ1-2, with 7 bases lining up with TRBD1. The germline V gene has CDR1 MNHEY and CDR2 SVGAGI. V shed 6 bases and J 7 bases; nucleotides not matched to a gene: 2. The CDR3 spans 11 residues. CDR3 residues: CASRGQIGYTF. For the CDR3, the DNA is TGTGCCAGCAGGGGACAGATTGGCTACACCTTC.